This TCR beta chain was sequenced in a study of CD8+ T cells in alopecia areata. The overall study: In an open-label trial, patients got 5 to 10 mg tofacitinib twice daily. Treatment with tofacitinib (6 to 18 months) was followed by 6 months off drug.

RNA was isolated and reverse transcribed to cDNA, the sequencing template. Profiling relied on immunoSEQ multiplex PCR, and the TCRdb table lists in-frame clones only, not all of them. Among over 85,000 clones listed, about two fifths were seen once. The CDR3 extends over 14 amino acids. The V gene lost 2 bases and the J gene lost 4 bases, with 9 bases spanning the gap. The germline V gene has CDR1 SGHAT and CDR2 FQNNGV. The rearrangement links TRBV11-2 to TRBJ2-1; possible D gene TRBD1, 5 bases. Input material: CD4+ T cells sorted from blood. This TCR derives from a human donor with alopecia areata. CDR3 coding DNA: TGTGCCAGCAGCTTAAGGGGCCGTTACAATGAGCAGTTCTTC. Residues: CASSLRGRYNEQFF.